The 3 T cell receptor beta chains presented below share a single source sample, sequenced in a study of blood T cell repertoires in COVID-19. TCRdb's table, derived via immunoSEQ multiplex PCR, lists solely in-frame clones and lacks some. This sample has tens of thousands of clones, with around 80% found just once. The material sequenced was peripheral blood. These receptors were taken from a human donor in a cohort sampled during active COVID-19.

The CDR3 DNA is TGTGCCAGCAGCCAAGCTGGGACAGGGGGCGCCTACGAGCAGTACTTC. Its protein product is CASSQAGTGGAYEQYF. The gene calls are TRBV3-1 (or the pseudogene TRBV3-2) and TRBJ2-7, with 12 bases lining up with TRBD1. J gave up 2 bases and V 1 base, and 3 bases lay outside the gene matches. CDR3 length: 16 residues. Germline V gene data show CDR1 as LGHDT and CDR2 as YNNKEL (reference sequence).

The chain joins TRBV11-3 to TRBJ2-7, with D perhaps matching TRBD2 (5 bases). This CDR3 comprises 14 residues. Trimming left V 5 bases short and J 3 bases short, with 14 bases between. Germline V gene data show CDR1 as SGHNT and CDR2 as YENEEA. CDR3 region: CASSRGLSDYEQYF. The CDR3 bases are TGTGCCAGCAGCCGTGGACTTAGCGACTACGAGCAGTACTTC.

In DNA, the CDR3 is TGTGCCAGCAGCTTCAGCGAGAGCTCCTACGAGCAGTACTTC. It yields the protein CASSFSESSYEQYF. This chain joins TRBV7-9 and TRBJ2-7; D remains unclear. Trimming took 3 bases from V and 0 from J, leaving 9 bases between them. This CDR3 is 14 amino acids long. The V gene's germline CDR1 is SEHNR and CDR2 FQNEAQ (reference sequence).